A single sample gave rise to the 13 T cell receptor beta chains below, sequenced in a study of neurological immune-mediated disorders. Via MiXCR, TCRdb re-called the 5' RACE reads, giving one row per CDR3 protein. This table holds under 60,000 distinct CDR3 sequences, 3% to 3.5% found once. Sequenced material: PBMCs. Receptor source: a man between 40 and 49 years old with multiple sclerosis.

This clonotype was detected ten times or more. The V and J genes are TRBV27 and TRBJ2-3; 9 bases agree with TRBD1. Germline V gene data show CDR1 as MNHEY and CDR2 as SMNVEV (reference sequence). The CDR3 runs 17 residues. J was trimmed by 0 bases and V by 9 bases; bases with no gene match: 13. DNA of the CDR3: TGTGCCAGGGGTATGGCGGACAGGGGTGCTAGCACAGATACGCAGTATTTT. This sequence encodes CARGMADRGASTDTQYF.

This clonotype was counted at least ten times. The chain recombines TRBV20-1 with TRBJ2-6, with a weak D call TRBD2 (7 bases). CDR3 size: 15 residues. V was pared by 6 bases and J by 2 bases, with 14 bases between. Germline CDR1 DFQATT, CDR2 SNEGSKA (reference sequence). Written as DNA, the CDR3 is TGCAGTGCCACCAGCGGGGACACTGGGGCCAACGTCCTGACTTTC. This sequence encodes CSATSGDTGANVLTF.

This clonotype was seen at least ten times. The chain recombines TRBV12-3 or TRBV12-4 with TRBJ2-3; D is perhaps TRBD1 (6 bases). Trimming left V 7 bases short and J 2 bases short, with 13 bases between. This CDR3 is 14 amino acids long. The CDR3 DNA reads TGTGCCAGCACAGGGGTTACATACACAGATACGCAGTATTTT. Translated: CASTGVTYTDTQYF.

This clonotype has at least ten counts. V and J are TRBV5-1 and TRBJ2-1, with 9 bases lining up with TRBD1. This CDR3 is built from 16 residues. V shed 0 bases and J 7 bases; nucleotides not matched to a gene: 8. CDR1 is SGHRS, CDR2 YFSETQ, per germline. Here the CDR3 reads CASSLGSGQGTNEQFF. The DNA for the CDR3 is TGCGCCAGCAGCTTGGGGTCGGGACAGGGAACAAATGAGCAGTTCTTC.

The table lists this clonotype with many counts. V usage is TRBV20-1 and J usage is TRBJ1-1, with 11 positions matching TRBD1. Germline V CDR1 and CDR2: DFQATT, SNEGSKA (reference sequence). J gave up 6 bases and V 3 bases, and 6 bases lay outside the gene matches. The CDR3 totals 14 residues. The CDR3 DNA reads TGCAGTGCTAGTTCCGGACAGGGGGCCGCTGAAGCTTTCTTT. It specifies CSASSGQGAAEAFF.

This clonotype showed up many times. The chain combines TRBV20-1 with TRBJ1-6; 7 bases align to TRBD1. This CDR3 contains 13 residues. Per germline, CDR1 DFQATT and CDR2 SNEGSKA (reference sequence). V gave up 1 base and J gave up 10 bases; unmatched junction bases: 4. CDR3 DNA sequence: TGCAGTGCTAGAGGAGGGGGCGAATCACCCCTCCACTTT. Its translation is CSARGGGESPLHF.

This clonotype was counted many times. The rearrangement uses TRBV20-1 and TRBJ2-1; perhaps TRBD1 as D (5 bases). CDR1 is DFQATT and CDR2 is SNEGSKA in the germline V gene (reference sequence). This CDR3 spans 14 amino acids. V was pared by 4 bases and J by 3 bases, with 13 bases between. In DNA, the CDR3 is TGCAGTGCTATGGGGCAGGGATACTACAATGAGCAGTTCTTC. This codes for CSAMGQGYYNEQFF.

This clonotype was seen a handful of times. The J gene is TRBJ2-7, the V gene TRBV7-9; D gene unclear. Germline V CDR1 and CDR2: SEHNR, FQNEAQ (reference sequence). Deletions cut 1 base from V and 2 bases from J, with 9 bases between. This CDR3 spans 14 amino acids. For the CDR3, the DNA is TGTGCCAGCAGCTTAGTGGCACCTCCCTACGAGCAGTACTTC. Its translation: CASSLVAPPYEQYF.

This clonotype occurred many times. This chain connects TRBV12-3 or TRBV12-4 to TRBJ1-4, with 9 bases lining up with TRBD1. V gave up 5 bases and J gave up 7 bases; unmatched junction bases: 5. The CDR3 extends over 14 amino acids. CDR3 in amino acids: CASSPDRGSEKLFF. CDR3 in DNA: TGTGCCAGCAGTCCCGACAGGGGGAGTGAAAAACTGTTTTTT.

This clonotype was detected ten times or more. The genes are TRBV18 and TRBJ2-5, with D perhaps TRBD1 or TRBD2 (5 bases each). Trimming took off 6 bases at V and 2 bases at J, with 16 bases between the two ends. This CDR3 region has 15 residues. Germline CDR1 KGHSH, CDR2 LQKENI. The CDR3 nucleotides are TGTGCCAGCTCTTCGAGCGAGGGGTCACAAGAGACCCAGTACTTC. It specifies CASSSSEGSQETQYF.

Ten or more counts support this clonotype. The rearrangement joins TRBV5-1 to TRBJ2-3, with D perhaps given as TRBD1 or TRBD2 (5 bases each). The CDR3 runs to 14 residues. Germline values: CDR1 SGHRS, CDR2 YFSETQ. Between the trimmed V and J ends, which lost 4 bases and 2 bases, there was a span of 11 bases. CDR3 amino acids: CASSRGGVTDTQYF. The CDR3 DNA is TGCGCCAGCAGCCGGGGCGGCGTCACAGATACGCAGTATTTT.

This clonotype was counted at least ten times. V usage is TRBV20-1 and J usage is TRBJ2-7; D might be TRBD1 or TRBD2, each matching 6 bases. This CDR3 contains 12 residues. Germline assignment: CDR1 DFQATT and CDR2 SNEGSKA (reference sequence). Trimming shortened V by 6 bases and J by 7 bases, and 16 bases separated the two germline ends. In nucleotides, the CDR3 is TGCAGTGCCCAGCGAGGGGGGCGTGAGCAGTACTTC. It encodes CSAQRGGREQYF.

This clonotype has a count of ten or more. The rearrangement links TRBV12-3 or TRBV12-4 to TRBJ1-2, with D unclear. V lost 3 bases and J 3 bases, leaving 8 bases between the germline ends. This CDR3 contains 13 residues. CDR3 protein: CASSLTRYYGYTF. DNA of the CDR3: TGTGCCAGCAGTTTGACAAGATACTATGGCTACACCTTC.